Listed below are T cell receptor beta chains from one sample, sequenced in a study of ipilimumab plus nivolumab after autologous stem cell transplantation. This table comes from immunoSEQ multiplex PCR, and its TCRdb copy is limited to in-frame clones, with some not included. The sample carries 77,000 or so clones, 75% to 85% recorded once. This specimen was PBMCs, taken in a trial of ipilimumab plus nivolumab as post-transplant consolidation. The receptor set was obtained from a male donor with diffuse large B-cell lymphoma. CDR3s include the opening cysteine and the closing phenylalanine or tryptophan. The order of the fields is clone size, V gene, D gene, J gene, CDR3 protein, CDR3 DNA. A D gene is named only where the DNA matches it firmly. A row's size may be missing; if present it is once, few, many or a size class.

>.|TRBV7-3|.|TRBJ2-2
CASSPQASGNTGELFF
TGTGCCAGCAGTCCTCAGGCAAGCGGTAACACCGGGGAGCTGTTTTTT
>.|TRBV13|TRBD1|TRBJ1-2
CASRRFFGGTDGYTF
TGTGCCAGCAGGCGATTCTTTGGGGGGACAGATGGCTACACCTTC
>.|TRBV5-5|.|TRBJ1-5
CASSSDPRSNQPQHF
TGTGCCAGCAGCTCCGACCCGCGAAGCAATCAGCCCCAGCATTTT
>.|TRBV6-5|TRBD1|TRBJ2-7
CASRRTGTAYEQYF
TGTGCCAGCAGACGTACCGGGACAGCTTACGAGCAGTACTTC
>.|TRBV28|.|TRBJ2-7
CASSQTGGDGYEQYF
TGTGCCAGCAGTCAAACAGGAGGCGATGGGTACGAGCAGTACTTC
>.|TRBV19|TRBD1|TRBJ2-6
CASSIDGQGISGANVLTF
TGTGCCAGTAGTATTGATGGACAGGGGATTTCTGGGGCCAACGTCCTGACTTTC
>.|TRBV5-4|TRBD2|TRBJ2-7
CASSLDLGGLAGEQYF
TGTGCCAGCAGCTTGGACCTCGGCGGACTAGCGGGCGAGCAGTACTTC
>.|TRBV25-1|.|TRBJ2-2
CASTRAETTGELFF
TGTGCCAGCACCCGGGCCGAAACTACCGGGGAGCTGTTTTTT
>.|TRBV4-2|TRBD2|TRBJ2-2
CASSHVSSGSLATGELFF
TGTGCCAGCAGCCACGTGTCTAGCGGCTCCTTGGCCACCGGGGAGCTGTTTTTT
>.|TRBV25-1|TRBD1|TRBJ1-2
CASGGTGNYGYTF
TGTGCCAGCGGGGGGACAGGCAACTATGGCTACACCTTC
>.|TRBV6-1|.|TRBJ1-4
CASSDIGVGEKLFF
TGTGCCAGCAGTGATATAGGGGTTGGCGAAAAACTGTTTTTT
>.|TRBV11-2|.|TRBJ1-3
CASSLGQLGNTIYF
TGTGCCAGCAGCTTAGGACAGCTTGGAAACACCATATATTTT
>.|TRBV7-2|.|TRBJ2-3
CASSQRRTSTDTQYF
TGTGCCAGCAGCCAAAGACGGACTAGCACAGATACGCAGTATTTT
>.|TRBV6-6|.|TRBJ2-7
CASSTQGQPYEQYF
TGTGCCAGCAGTACTCAAGGACAACCCTACGAGCAGTACTTC
>.|TRBV18|TRBD2|TRBJ2-7
CASSPGGPSSYEQYF
TGTGCCAGCTCACCGGGAGGGCCTAGCTCCTACGAGCAGTACTTC
>.|TRBV7-2|.|TRBJ2-1
CASSLFEILWAEQFF
TGTGCCAGCAGCTTATTCGAAATATTGTGGGCTGAGCAGTTCTTC
>.|TRBV4-1|.|TRBJ1-2
CASSQDPQGPYYGYTF
TGCGCCAGCAGCCAAGATCCACAGGGCCCTTACTATGGCTACACCTTC
>once|TRBV30|.|TRBJ1-6
CAGALGVGTPLHF
TGTGCCGGGGCTCTTGGGGTAGGAACACCCCTCCACTTT
>.|TRBV6-1|.|TRBJ1-1
CASSEVSWTEAFF
TGTGCCAGCAGTGAAGTTAGCTGGACTGAAGCTTTCTTT
>.|TRBV11-2|.|TRBJ2-1
CASSSLRKAANEQFF
TGTGCCAGCAGTTCCCTCCGGAAGGCCGCGAATGAGCAGTTCTTC
>.|TRBV5-4|.|TRBJ1-1
CASSWKTNTEAFF
TGTGCCAGCAGCTGGAAGACGAACACTGAAGCTTTCTTT
>.|TRBV15|TRBD2|TRBJ2-5
CATSRDGSGGYQETQYF
TGTGCCACCAGCAGAGATGGGAGCGGGGGGTACCAAGAGACCCAGTACTTC
>.|TRBV19|.|TRBJ1-5
CASTPSFRGDQPQHF
TGTGCCAGTACCCCCTCTTTCAGAGGGGATCAGCCCCAGCATTTT
>.|TRBV7-2|.|TRBJ2-1
CASSRPGPEEQFF
TGTGCCAGCAGCCGGCCGGGACCGGAAGAGCAGTTCTTC
>.|TRBV10-2|.|TRBJ1-2
CASSGSSVNYGYTF
TGCGCCAGCAGTGGGAGCTCAGTTAACTATGGCTACACCTTC
>once|TRBV10-3|TRBD1|TRBJ2-5
CAISNTGTGLWEQYF
TGTGCCATCAGCAATACCGGGACAGGCCTATGGGAGCAGTACTTC
>.|TRBV27|TRBD1|TRBJ1-3
CASSRPGQYSGNTIYF
TGTGCCAGCAGTCGACCGGGACAGTACTCTGGAAACACCATATATTTT
>few|TRBV30|.|TRBJ1-2
CAWRVKGTLYGYTF
TGTGCCTGGAGGGTCAAGGGCACCCTCTATGGCTACACCTTC
>.|TRBV13|.|TRBJ2-6
CASSRSAGISGANVLTF
TGTGCCAGCAGCCGGAGCGCAGGGATCTCTGGGGCCAACGTCCTGACTTTC
>.|TRBV6-5|.|TRBJ1-2
CASSRHRASTYGYTF
TGTGCCAGCAGTCGCCACCGGGCCAGCACCTATGGCTACACCTTC
>.|TRBV7-2|TRBD1|TRBJ2-7
CASSFNRGYEQYF
TGTGCCAGCAGCTTTAACAGGGGCTACGAGCAGTACTTC
>.|TRBV18|TRBD1|TRBJ1-2
CASSQRTGSVGYTF
TGTGCCAGCTCACAAAGGACAGGGTCGGTTGGCTACACCTTC
>.|TRBV7-6|.|TRBJ2-3
CASSQSVADTQYF
TGTGCCAGCAGCCAGAGCGTGGCAGATACGCAGTATTTT
>.|TRBV9|TRBD2|TRBJ2-3
CASSASSGGGPDTQYF
TGTGCCAGCAGCGCGAGTAGCGGGGGGGGCCCAGATACGCAGTATTTT
>.|TRBV7-8|.|TRBJ2-7
CASRGAFGASYEQYF
TGTGCCAGCAGGGGCGCGTTCGGCGCGTCCTACGAGCAGTACTTC
>.|TRBV30|TRBD1|TRBJ1-6
CAWRGGGAGNSPLHF
TGTGCCTGGAGGGGAGGGGGCGCGGGCAATTCACCCCTCCACTTT
>.|TRBV5-1|.|TRBJ1-6
CASSSTLSGTSPLHF
TGCGCCAGCAGCTCGACGTTATCAGGGACTTCACCCCTCCACTTT
>.|TRBV7-3|.|TRBJ1-5
CASSFNQPQHF
TGTGCCAGCAGCTTTAATCAGCCCCAGCATTTT
>.|TRBV2|.|TRBJ2-5
CASSEPFQETQYF
TGTGCCAGCAGTGAACCGTTCCAAGAGACCCAGTACTTC